This TCR beta chain was captured by sequencing in a study of neurological immune-mediated disorders. Study observations and caveats: Expanded clones shared no CDR3 amino acid sequences across subjects, suggesting private repertoires in all groups.

The cDNA came from 5'RACE with 10-nucleotide random UMIs. From the 5' RACE reads, TCRdb called clonotypes with MiXCR, one entry per CDR3 protein. Of 80,000 or so distinct CDR3 sequences in the sample, about 9.4% were seen once. This clonotype was detected many times. Its antigen is not known. Per germline, CDR1 SGHRS and CDR2 YFSETQ. The CDR3 consists of 15 residues. Trimming cost V 4 bases and J 5 bases, with 16 bases left between them. This sequence was found in a man in his fifties or sixties in good health. This chain connects TRBV5-1 to TRBJ2-1, with a weak D call TRBD1 (6 bases). The source material was PBMCs. CDR3 DNA: TGCGCCAGCAGCCAACAGGGTTACAGGGACAATGAGCAGTTCTTC. Amino acids: CASSQQGYRDNEQFF.